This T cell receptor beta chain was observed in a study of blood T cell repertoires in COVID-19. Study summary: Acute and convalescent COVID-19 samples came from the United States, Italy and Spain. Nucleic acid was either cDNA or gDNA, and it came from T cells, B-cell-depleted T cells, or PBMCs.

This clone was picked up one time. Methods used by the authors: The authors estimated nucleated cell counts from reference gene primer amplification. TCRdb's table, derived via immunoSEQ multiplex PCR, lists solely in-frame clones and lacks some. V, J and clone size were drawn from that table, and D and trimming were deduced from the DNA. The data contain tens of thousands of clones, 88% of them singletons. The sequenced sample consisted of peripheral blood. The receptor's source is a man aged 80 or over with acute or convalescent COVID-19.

The CDR3 DNA sequence: TGTGCCAGCAGCTCCAGGCTGGCGGGACAGGGGTTCCACGAGCAGTACTTC. Its protein is CASSSRLAGQGFHEQYF. The chain carries TRBV7-2 and TRBJ2-7; TRBD1 matches at 10 bases. CDR3 size: 17 residues. The J segment lost 5 bases and the V segment lost 4 bases, leaving 14 bases of the junction unmatched. Germline V gene data show CDR1 as SGHTA and CDR2 as FQGNSA.